The next 6 T cell receptor beta chains were all read from a single sample in a study of T cells expressing NK-cell markers. TCRdb reprocessed the 5' RACE reads; each CDR3 protein has one entry and no DNA is given. The sample includes hundreds of thousands of distinct CDR3 sequences. What was sequenced was blood T cells: a sorted CD56 or NKG2C T cell subset, CD4+ or CD8+ T cells, or bulk PBMC T cells (not recorded which). These receptors were obtained from a man younger than 30 in good health.

The chain links TRBV24-1 to TRBJ2-2. Germline CDR1 reads KGHDR; CDR2 reads SFDVKD. The CDR3 consists of 14 residues. The CDR3: CATSKTASTGELFF.

V is TRBV20-1 and J is TRBJ2-7; absent DNA, TCRdb's TRBD2 call cannot be checked. Per the germline V gene, CDR1 is DFQATT and CDR2 is SNEGSKA (reference sequence). The CDR3 is 15 residues long. The CDR3 sequence: CSARAPGTTPYEQYF.

The chain couples TRBV11-2 to TRBJ2-7; TCRdb's D call, TRBD2, is unchecked because there is no DNA. CDR1 and CDR2 from the germline V gene are SGHAT and FQNNGV. The CDR3 has 18 residues. CDR3 sequence: CASSSVMMASGIDYEQYF.

V usage is TRBV5-1 and J usage is TRBJ2-1; without DNA, the TCRdb call of TRBD2 cannot be checked. Per the germline V gene, CDR1 is SGHRS and CDR2 is YFSETQ. This CDR3 has 11 residues. The CDR3 sequence: CASSLKREKFF.

The rearrangement uses TRBV6-5 and TRBJ1-3; the TRBD1 assignment by TCRdb is unverifiable without DNA. This CDR3 region has 18 residues. Germline lookup yields CDR1 MNHEY and CDR2 SVGAGI. The CDR3 protein is CASSTRGDFFGSGNTIYF.

The chain couples TRBV11-2 to TRBJ1-4. Germline V lookup: CDR1 SGHAT, CDR2 FQNNGV. The CDR3 spans 13 residues. The CDR3 here is CASSSVNDEKLFF. Drawing the rest from reference TRBV11-2 and TRBJ1-4, the complete variable domain is EAGVAQSPRYKIIEKRQSVAFWCNPISGHATLYWYQQILGQGPKLLIQFQNNGVVDDSQLPKDRFSAERLKGVDSTLKIQPAKLEDSAVYLCASSSVNDEKLFFGSGTQLSVL.